The clone carrying this T cell receptor (beta chain) was detected a few times. Its antigen is undetermined. This sample was included in a study of human T cells and chemical hapten exposure. Study results and caveats: The study found that PT1 expanded TCR counts correlated positively with patch test score.

Documented time point: patch test 2, 6 weeks after DPC sensitization. Documented treatment: therapeutic diphenylcyclopropenone sensitization with weekly scalp DPC. Using its own MiXCR run on the RACE reads, TCRdb lists one record per CDR3 protein. The repertoire holds 65,000 to 95,000 distinct CDR3 sequences, 6.6% seen once, with around 1.3% in the top ten. The sequenced sample was whole blood, obtained in connection with sensitization to the hapten diphenylcyclopropenone (DPC). This TCR was recovered from a woman younger than 45 with alopecia areata. Some clones in this sample may be carry-over from other donors' samples.

Here the CDR3 reads CAISRQGDTEAFF. Written as DNA, the CDR3 is TGTGCCATCAGTCGACAGGGCGACACTGAAGCTTTCTTT. The V call is TRBV10-3, the J call TRBJ1-1; 7 nucleotides align to TRBD1. The V and J ends lost 5 bases and 3 bases, in that order; junction bases with no gene match: 3. In germline, CDR1 is ENHRY, CDR2 SYGVKD. The CDR3 runs to 13 residues.